The 19 T cell receptor beta chains presented below share a single source sample, sequenced in a study of T cell changes during pregnancy in multiple sclerosis (dated by TCRdb to 2018 to 2020). The library was prepared using the immunoSEQ multiplex PCR assay. TCRdb limited this immuneACCESS table to in-frame rearrangements with V and J called. A share of clones is missing; checked studies link under half to unresolved V genes, and the rest is unexplained. The sample includes over 3,500 clones, with under 90% observed a single time. The ten largest clones take up about a sixth of the sample. The source material was CD8+ T cells from peripheral blood mononuclear cells, sampled in the first trimester of pregnancy. These receptor sequences come from a female donor in good health, enrolled as a control in a pregnancy study.

The chain uses TRBV19 and TRBJ1-5; tentatively, D is TRBD1 (5 bases). Trimming removed 5 bases from V and 4 bases from J, with 12 bases in between. Germline CDR1 reads LNHDA; CDR2 reads SQIVND (reference sequence). The CDR3 contains 14 residues. CDR3 residues: CASSPVGGNQPQHF. The DNA for the CDR3 is TGTGCCAGTAGTCCCGTGGGGGGGAATCAGCCCCAGCATTTT.

This clone has a handful of counts. The rearrangement uses TRBV5-1 and TRBJ1-1, with 7 positions matching TRBD1. This CDR3 has 14 residues. Germline V gene data show CDR1 as SGHRS and CDR2 as YFSETQ. The junction had 0 bases not matched to a gene; V was cut back by 0 bases and J by 1 base. The CDR3 spells CASSLEGANTEAFF. The DNA for the CDR3 is TGCGCCAGCAGCTTGGAGGGGGCGAACACTGAAGCTTTCTTT.

The gene calls are TRBV19 and TRBJ1-1; D unresolved. Germline values: CDR1 LNHDA, CDR2 SQIVND (reference sequence). CDR3 length: 12 amino acids. The ends were cut back, 5 bases at V and 3 bases at J, with 7 bases in the middle. In DNA form, the CDR3 reads TGTGCCAGTAGTTTAACTTACACTGAAGCTTTCTTT. Protein sequence: CASSLTYTEAFF.

V and J are TRBV6-4 and TRBJ2-3, with 9 bases aligning to TRBD2. With 2 bases clipped from V and 6 bases from J, the junction kept 6 bases outside the gene matches. The CDR3 has 15 amino acids. Looked up from germline, CDR1 is MRHNA and CDR2 is SNTAGT. CDR3 nucleotides: TGTGCCAGCAGTGACGGCGGGGGGGCGGTCGATACGCAGTATTTT. Translated, it gives CASSDGGGAVDTQYF.

CDR3 coding DNA: TGTGCCAGCAGCCAGTCGGGTAGCACAGATACGCAGTATTTT. Protein product: CASSQSGSTDTQYF. The chain recombines TRBV7-9 with TRBJ2-3; D remains ambiguous. Trimming removed 5 bases at V and 0 bases at J, with 9 bases between. CDR3 size: 14 residues. CDR1 is SEHNR and CDR2 is FQNEAQ in the germline V gene (reference sequence).

The chain links TRBV6-4 to TRBJ2-3; 8 bases match TRBD2. The CDR3 runs to 14 residues. Germline V gene lookup returns CDR1 MRHNA and CDR2 SNTAGT. J was trimmed by 1 base and V by 3 bases; bases with no gene match: 0. CDR3 sequence: CASSEAGGTDTQYF. The CDR3 bases are TGTGCCAGCAGTGAAGCGGGAGGCACAGATACGCAGTATTTT.

This chain joins TRBV6-1 and TRBJ1-2, with a weak D call TRBD1 (6 bases). V lost 6 bases and J lost 3, with 14 bases in between. The CDR3 consists of 14 residues. The germline V gene has CDR1 MNHNS and CDR2 SASEGT. CDR3 sequence reads: CASSSRDTYYGYTF. CDR3 bases: TGTGCCAGCAGCAGCCGGGACACGTACTATGGCTACACCTTC.

This rearrangement joins TRBV6-5 to TRBJ2-5; D may be TRBD2 (6 bases). V was cut by 4 bases and J by 4 bases, with 16 bases left in between. Germline V gene lookup returns CDR1 MNHEY and CDR2 SVGAGI. The CDR3 covers 15 residues. CDR3 bases: TGTGCCAGCAGTTCCGGGACTCTGGGGGGAGAGACCCAGTACTTC. Translating gives CASSSGTLGGETQYF.

The V gene is TRBV6-5, the J gene TRBJ2-1; the D gene is possibly TRBD2 (5 bases). Germline V gene sequence: CDR1 MNHEY, CDR2 SVGAGI. The ends were cut back, 7 bases at V and 7 bases at J, with 17 bases in the middle. This CDR3 spans 14 amino acids. The CDR3: CASKSISGENEQFF. Written as DNA, the CDR3 is TGTGCCAGCAAGTCGATCAGCGGTGAGAATGAGCAGTTCTTC.

The V gene is TRBV4-3, the J gene TRBJ1-2; tentatively, D is TRBD1 (5 bases). Trimming stripped 0 bases from V and 6 bases from J, with 8 bases between. The CDR3 consists of 13 residues. Per germline, CDR1 LGHNA and CDR2 YSLEER. Here the CDR3 DNA reads TGCGCCAGCAGCCAAGATGGGGCAGATGGCTACACCTTC. Translating it yields CASSQDGADGYTF.

The V and J genes are TRBV30 and TRBJ2-1; 13 bases are a match to TRBD2. Germline-derived CDR1 and CDR2 are GTSNPN and SVGIG (reference sequence). The CDR3 runs to 15 residues. Trimming removed 0 bases from V and 4 bases from J; junction bases left unmatched: 0. In DNA, the CDR3 is TGTGCCTGGAGTGTACTAGCGGGAGGGTACAATGAGCAGTTCTTC. It is translated as CAWSVLAGGYNEQFF.

The V call is TRBV6-4, the J call TRBJ1-1; D may be TRBD1 (6 bases). V was pared by 6 bases and J by 0 bases, with 14 bases between. This CDR3 comprises 15 residues. CDR1 and CDR2 from the germline V gene are MRHNA and SNTAGT. CDR3 coding DNA: TGTGCCAGCAGGGCAAGGGGGACCCTGAACACTGAAGCTTTCTTT. Translating it yields CASRARGTLNTEAFF.

This rearrangement joins TRBV11-2 to TRBJ1-1, with 8 bases that match TRBD1. The junction had 3 bases not matched to a gene; V was cut back by 5 bases and J by 7 bases. This CDR3 has 12 residues. From germline, CDR1 is SGHAT and CDR2 FQNNGV. The CDR3 spells CASSPGQGEAFF. In DNA, the CDR3 is TGTGCCAGCAGCCCAGGACAGGGTGAAGCTTTCTTT.

There are a few counts of this clone. J is TRBJ2-7 and V is TRBV5-1; D is undetermined. Germline CDR1 reads SGHRS; CDR2 reads YFSETQ. Trimming pared 0 bases from V and 2 bases from J, leaving 9 bases between. CDR3 length equals 14 residues. This chain's CDR3 is CASSLAEDPYEQYF. In DNA form, the CDR3 reads TGCGCCAGCAGCTTGGCCGAGGATCCCTACGAGCAGTACTTC.

This clone appeared once. The J gene is TRBJ1-2, the V gene TRBV14; maybe TRBD1 (6 bases). The germline V and J ends were trimmed by 1 base and 1 base, with 10 bases remaining between them. The germline gives CDR1 SGHDN, CDR2 FVKESK. This CDR3 has 15 residues. The CDR3 bases are TGTGCCAGCAGCCAAGGGGTACAGGGTAACTATGGCTACACCTTC. Its protein product is CASSQGVQGNYGYTF.

The chain employs TRBV30 and TRBJ1-2, with 7 bases fitting TRBD1. From germline, CDR1 is GTSNPN and CDR2 SVGIG (reference sequence). After removal of 2 bases from V and 7 bases from J, the junction contained 13 bases not matched to a gene. The CDR3 extends over 15 amino acids. DNA for the CDR3: TGTGCCTGGAGTAAGGCCCTTGAGGGGGCTGGTGGCTACACCTTC. It translates to CAWSKALEGAGGYTF.

The V gene is TRBV19, the J gene TRBJ1-1, with a tentative D call TRBD1 (5 bases). This CDR3 region has 16 residues. V was pared by 5 bases and J by 0 bases, with 16 bases between. CDR1 LNHDA and CDR2 SQIVND come from the germline V gene (reference sequence). The CDR3 reads CASSPSDIRMNTEAFF. The CDR3 DNA reads TGTGCCAGTAGTCCTTCGGACATACGTATGAACACTGAAGCTTTCTTT.

The V gene is TRBV11-2, the J gene TRBJ2-7, with TRBD2 identical over 8 bases. With 5 bases clipped from V and 6 bases from J, the junction kept 3 bases outside the gene matches. The CDR3 contains 12 residues. Germline lookup yields CDR1 SGHAT and CDR2 FQNNGV. The CDR3 bases are TGTGCCAGCAGCAGGGGGACTAGCGAGCAGTACTTC. As protein: CASSRGTSEQYF.

This chain connects TRBV6-4 to TRBJ2-1, with unresolved D. Looked up from germline, CDR1 is MRHNA and CDR2 is SNTAGT. V was shortened by 2 bases and J by 8 bases, with 10 bases between the two germline ends. This CDR3 region has 13 residues. The CDR3 nucleotides read TGTGCCAGCAGTGACGCCGGCGAGGATGAGCAGTTCTTC. Protein: CASSDAGEDEQFF.